This T cell receptor beta chain was retrieved from a study of cytomegalovirus exposure and HLA in healthy donors. Study-level points and caveats: In a later analysis, compared with equally common non-associated chains, HLA-associated beta chains were more expanded. In a later analysis, parvovirus B19, influenza, CMV and Epstein-Barr virus appeared linked to several top co-occurrence clusters. Most of the TCR beta V segments (in an earlier analysis) were productive either about 90% or about 30% of the time. Exclusion as indistinguishable affected some V segments, including TRBV6-2 and TRBV6-3.

PCR amplification relied on 60 Vbeta primers (plus 13 Jbeta primers). Measured with immunoSEQ multiplex PCR; TCRdb has only the in-frame clones, and not every one. This sample has tens of thousands of clones, with around 80% found just once. To note about this clone: Its antigen is unknown.

The ends were cut back, 1 base at V and 7 bases at J, with 13 bases in the middle. Per germline, CDR1 GTSNPN and CDR2 SVGIG (reference sequence). The length of the CDR3 is 13 residues. V is TRBV30 and J is TRBJ2-5; D perhaps matches TRBD2 (5 bases). What was sequenced was PBMCs. The receptor was derived from a man under 40 in good health and CMV-seronegative. CDR3 in amino acids: CAWSAAQRGTQYF. For the CDR3, the DNA is TGTGCCTGGAGTGCAGCCCAACGGGGGACCCAGTACTTC. Full variable domain (rest looked up from reference TRBV30 and TRBJ2-5): SQTIHQWPATLVQPVGSPLSLECTVEGTSNPNLYWYRQAAGRGLQLLFYSVGIGQISSEVPQNLSASRPQDRQFILSSKKLLLSDSGFYLCAWSAAQRGTQYFGPGTRLLVL.